Listed below are T cell receptor beta chains from one sample, sequenced in a study of blood T cells in healthy people across ages. A single record per CDR3 protein comes from TCRdb applying MiXCR to the 5' RACE reads. The sample consists of about a million distinct CDR3 sequences, just over 50% of them appearing once. The sample consisted of blood. The receptor source for this set is an older woman in good health. The CDR3 runs from the conserved cysteine through the conserved F or W. D genes are given only for firm matches. Clone size is stated in some rows and not others, as once, few, many or a class when expanded.

abundance: NA; j_gene: TRBJ2-1; d_gene: NA; v_gene: TRBV28; CDR3aa: CASSSESGGIRFEQFF; CDR3nt: TGTGCCAGCAGTTCCGAATCTGGGGGAATAAGGTTTGAGCAGTTCTTC
abundance: few; j_gene: TRBJ2-3; d_gene: NA; v_gene: TRBV18; CDR3aa: CASSPRATDTQYF; CDR3nt: TGTGCCAGCAGCCCCCGTGCCACAGATACGCAGTATTTT
abundance: few; j_gene: TRBJ2-6; d_gene: NA; v_gene: TRBV20-1; CDR3aa: CSARDGGRANSGANVLTF; CDR3nt: TGCAGTGCTAGAGATGGGGGCAGGGCCAACTCTGGGGCCAACGTCCTGACTTTC
abundance: few; j_gene: TRBJ2-7; d_gene: TRBD1; v_gene: TRBV6-2/TRBV6-3; CDR3aa: CASSKSGQGYEQYF; CDR3nt: TGTGCCAGCAGTAAATCGGGACAGGGCTACGAGCAGTACTTC
abundance: NA; j_gene: TRBJ1-6; d_gene: NA; v_gene: TRBV5-1; CDR3aa: CASSLAGGANSPPHF; CDR3nt: TGCGCCAGCAGCTTGGCGGGGGGCGCGAATTCACCCCCCCACTTT
abundance: NA; j_gene: TRBJ2-7; d_gene: NA; v_gene: TRBV2; CDR3aa: CASSDVGLYEQYF; CDR3nt: TGTGCCAGCAGTGACGTGGGTTTGTACGAGCAGTACTTC
abundance: once; j_gene: TRBJ1-5; d_gene: NA; v_gene: TRBV7-9; CDR3aa: CASSPLDGGLNQPQHF; CDR3nt: TGTGCCAGCAGCCCCCTCGACGGGGGCCTCAATCAGCCCCAGCATTTT
abundance: NA; j_gene: TRBJ1-5; d_gene: NA; v_gene: TRBV28; CDR3aa: CASKGGNQPQHF; CDR3nt: TGTGCCAGCAAGGGGGGGAATCAGCCCCAGCATTTT
abundance: NA; j_gene: TRBJ2-1; d_gene: NA; v_gene: TRBV29-1; CDR3aa: CSVPRASEQFF; CDR3nt: TGCAGCGTGCCTCGGGCTAGTGAGCAGTTCTTC
abundance: NA; j_gene: TRBJ2-1; d_gene: NA; v_gene: TRBV7-2; CDR3aa: CASNTNNNEQFF; CDR3nt: TGTGCCAGCAATACCAACAACAATGAGCAGTTCTTC
abundance: NA; j_gene: TRBJ2-7; d_gene: NA; v_gene: TRBV12-3/TRBV12-4; CDR3aa: CASSLRSVYEQYF; CDR3nt: TGTGCCAGCAGTTTAAGGTCTGTTTACGAGCAGTACTTC
abundance: NA; j_gene: TRBJ1-6; d_gene: TRBD1; v_gene: TRBV20-1; CDR3aa: CSARDRQGYNSPLHF; CDR3nt: TGCAGTGCTAGAGATCGACAGGGGTATAATTCACCCCTCCACTTT
abundance: NA; j_gene: TRBJ1-2; d_gene: TRBD1; v_gene: TRBV11-3; CDR3aa: CASSFTQPGQGDGYTF; CDR3nt: TGTGCCAGCAGCTTTACCCAACCGGGACAGGGTGATGGCTACACCTTC
abundance: NA; j_gene: TRBJ1-1; d_gene: NA; v_gene: TRBV28; CDR3aa: CASNQMGGIEAFF; CDR3nt: TGTGCCAGCAACCAAATGGGAGGAATCGAAGCTTTCTTT
abundance: few; j_gene: TRBJ2-7; d_gene: NA; v_gene: TRBV12-3/TRBV12-4; CDR3aa: CASSPSGGVEQYF; CDR3nt: TGTGCCAGCAGTCCTTCAGGGGGGGTCGAGCAGTACTTC